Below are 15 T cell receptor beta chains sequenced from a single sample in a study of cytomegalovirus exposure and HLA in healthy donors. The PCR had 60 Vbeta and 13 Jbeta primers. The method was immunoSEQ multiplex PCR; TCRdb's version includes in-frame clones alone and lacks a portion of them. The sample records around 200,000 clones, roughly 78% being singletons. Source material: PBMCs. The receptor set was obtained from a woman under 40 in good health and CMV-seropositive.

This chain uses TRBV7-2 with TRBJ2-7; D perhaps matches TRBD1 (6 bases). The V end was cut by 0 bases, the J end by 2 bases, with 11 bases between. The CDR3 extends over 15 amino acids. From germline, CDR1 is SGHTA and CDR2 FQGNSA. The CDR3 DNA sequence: TGTGCCAGCAGCTTAGCGGACAGTAGCGCCTACGAGCAGTACTTC. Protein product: CASSLADSSAYEQYF.

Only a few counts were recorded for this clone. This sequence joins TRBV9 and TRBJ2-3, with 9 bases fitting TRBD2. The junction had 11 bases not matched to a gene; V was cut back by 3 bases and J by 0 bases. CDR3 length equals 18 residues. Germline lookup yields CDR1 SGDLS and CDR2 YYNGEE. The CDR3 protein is CASSARPRAGGSTDTQYF. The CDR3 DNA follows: TGTGCCAGCAGCGCCCGGCCGAGAGCGGGGGGTAGCACAGATACGCAGTATTTT. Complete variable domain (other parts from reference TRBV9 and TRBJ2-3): DSGVTQTPKHLITATGQRVTLRCSPRSGDLSVYWYQQSLDQGLQFLIQYYNGEERAKGNILERFSAQQFPDLHSELNLSSLELGDSALYFCASSARPRAGGSTDTQYFGPGTRLTVL.

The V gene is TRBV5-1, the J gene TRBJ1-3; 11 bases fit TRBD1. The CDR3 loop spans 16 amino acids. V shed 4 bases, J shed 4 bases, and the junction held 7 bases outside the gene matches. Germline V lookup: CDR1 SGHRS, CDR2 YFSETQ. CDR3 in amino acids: CASSNGQGAGGNTIYF. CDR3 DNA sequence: TGCGCCAGCAGCAACGGACAGGGGGCAGGAGGAAACACCATATATTTT.

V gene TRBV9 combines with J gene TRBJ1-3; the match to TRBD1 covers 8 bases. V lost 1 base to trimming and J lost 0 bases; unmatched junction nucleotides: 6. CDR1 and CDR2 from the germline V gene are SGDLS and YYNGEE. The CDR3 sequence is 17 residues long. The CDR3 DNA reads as TGTGCCAGCAGCGTAACGGGACAGGCGAGCTCTGGAAACACCATATATTTT. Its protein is CASSVTGQASSGNTIYF. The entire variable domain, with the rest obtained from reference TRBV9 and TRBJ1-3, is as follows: DSGVTQTPKHLITATGQRVTLRCSPRSGDLSVYWYQQSLDQGLQFLIQYYNGEERAKGNILERFSAQQFPDLHSELNLSSLELGDSALYFCASSVTGQASSGNTIYFGEGSWLTVV.

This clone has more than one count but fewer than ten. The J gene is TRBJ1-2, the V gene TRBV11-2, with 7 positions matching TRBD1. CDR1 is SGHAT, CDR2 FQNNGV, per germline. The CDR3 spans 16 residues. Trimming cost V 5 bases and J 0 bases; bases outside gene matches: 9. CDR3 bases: TGTGCCAGCAGCCCCACAGGGGTGAGGGCTAACTATGGCTACACCTTC. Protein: CASSPTGVRANYGYTF.

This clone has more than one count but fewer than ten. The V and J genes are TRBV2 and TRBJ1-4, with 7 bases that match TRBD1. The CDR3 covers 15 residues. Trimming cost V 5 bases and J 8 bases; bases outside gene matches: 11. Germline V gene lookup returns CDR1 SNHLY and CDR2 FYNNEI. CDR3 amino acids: CASSPTTGMREKLFF. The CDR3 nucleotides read TGTGCCAGCAGTCCTACGACAGGGATGCGGGAAAAACTGTTTTTT.

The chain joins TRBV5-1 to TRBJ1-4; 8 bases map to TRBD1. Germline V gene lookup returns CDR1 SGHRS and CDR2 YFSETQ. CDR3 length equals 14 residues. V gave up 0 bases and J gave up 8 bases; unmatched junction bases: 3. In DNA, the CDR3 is TGCGCCAGCAGCTTGGACAGGGGGGAAGAAAAACTGTTTTTT. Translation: CASSLDRGEEKLFF.

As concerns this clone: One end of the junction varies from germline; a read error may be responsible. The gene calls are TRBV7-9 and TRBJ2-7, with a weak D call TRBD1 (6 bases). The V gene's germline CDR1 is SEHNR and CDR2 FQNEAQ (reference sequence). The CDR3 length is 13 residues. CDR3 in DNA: TGTGCCAGCAGCCCCTCCCTGGGGGCACCGGAGGACTTC. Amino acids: CASSPSLGAPEDF.

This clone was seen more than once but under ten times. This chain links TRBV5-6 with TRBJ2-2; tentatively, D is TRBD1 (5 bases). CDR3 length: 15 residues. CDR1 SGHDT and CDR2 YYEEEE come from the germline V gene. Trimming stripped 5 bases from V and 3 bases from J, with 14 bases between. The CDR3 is CASSFPGAYTGELFF. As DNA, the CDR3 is TGTGCCAGCAGTTTCCCTGGGGCTTACACCGGGGAGCTGTTTTTT.

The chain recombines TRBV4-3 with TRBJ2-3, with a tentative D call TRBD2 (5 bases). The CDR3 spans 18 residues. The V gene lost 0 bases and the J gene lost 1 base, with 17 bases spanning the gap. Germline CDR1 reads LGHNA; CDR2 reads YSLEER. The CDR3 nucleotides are TGCGCCAGCAGCCAAGATCTAAGCGGAACTGGGGGCACAGATACGCAGTATTTT. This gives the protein CASSQDLSGTGGTDTQYF.

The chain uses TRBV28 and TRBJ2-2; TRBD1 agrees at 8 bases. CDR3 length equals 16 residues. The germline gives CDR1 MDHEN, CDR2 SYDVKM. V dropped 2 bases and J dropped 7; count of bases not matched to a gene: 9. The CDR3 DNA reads TGTGCCAGCAGTTTACCAGGGGGCGGAGGGAACGGGGAGCTGTTTTTT. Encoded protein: CASSLPGGGGNGELFF.

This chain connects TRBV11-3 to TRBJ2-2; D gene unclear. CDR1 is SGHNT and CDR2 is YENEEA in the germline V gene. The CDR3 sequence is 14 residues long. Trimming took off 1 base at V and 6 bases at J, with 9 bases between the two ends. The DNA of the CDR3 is TGTGCCAGCAGCTTAGTCGGGTTAGCCGGGGAGCTGTTTTTT. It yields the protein CASSLVGLAGELFF.

The CDR3 DNA reads as TGTGCCAGCAGCAGGTGGCTCAGTCCTGAAGCTTTCTTT. Amino acids: CASSRWLSPEAFF. This chain links TRBV6-5 with TRBJ1-1; D gene ambiguous. The CDR3 runs to 13 residues. Germline V gene lookup returns CDR1 MNHEY and CDR2 SVGAGI. Trimming removed 6 bases from V and 6 bases from J, with 14 bases in between.

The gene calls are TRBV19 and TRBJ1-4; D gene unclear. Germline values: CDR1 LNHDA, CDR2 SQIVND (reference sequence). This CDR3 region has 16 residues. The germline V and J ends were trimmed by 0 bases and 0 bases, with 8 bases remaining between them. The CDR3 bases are TGTGCCAGTAGTATAGAGTCAGATGCAACTAATGAAAAACTGTTTTTT. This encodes CASSIESDATNEKLFF.

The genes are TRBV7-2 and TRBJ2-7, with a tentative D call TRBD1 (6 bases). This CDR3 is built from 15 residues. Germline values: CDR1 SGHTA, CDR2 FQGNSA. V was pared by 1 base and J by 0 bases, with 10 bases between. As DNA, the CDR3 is TGTGCCAGCAGCTTAGGGGAGACAGGCTCCTACGAGCAGTACTTC. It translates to CASSLGETGSYEQYF.